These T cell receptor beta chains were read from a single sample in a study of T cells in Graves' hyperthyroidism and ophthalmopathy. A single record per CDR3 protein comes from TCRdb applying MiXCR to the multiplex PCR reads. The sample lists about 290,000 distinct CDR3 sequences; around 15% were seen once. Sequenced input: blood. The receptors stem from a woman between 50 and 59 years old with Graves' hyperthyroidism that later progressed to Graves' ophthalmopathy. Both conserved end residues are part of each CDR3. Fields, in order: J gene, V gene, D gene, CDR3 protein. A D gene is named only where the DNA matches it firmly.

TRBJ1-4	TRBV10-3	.	CAISSGADEKLFF
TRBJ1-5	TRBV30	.	CAWSVYLGLPQHF
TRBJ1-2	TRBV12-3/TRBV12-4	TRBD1	CASSGQGNYGYTF
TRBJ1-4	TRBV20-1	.	CSARVSSAEKLFF
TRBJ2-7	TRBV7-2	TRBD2	CASSPTSGSHEQYF
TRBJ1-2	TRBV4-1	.	CASSQATGGGYTF
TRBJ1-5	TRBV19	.	CASSIPRTDGNQPQHF
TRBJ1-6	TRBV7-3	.	CTSSLGPPNSPLHF
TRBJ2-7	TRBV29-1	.	CSVRTPIYEQYF
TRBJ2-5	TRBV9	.	CASSVDGTQYF
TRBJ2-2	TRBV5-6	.	CASSATGANTGELFF
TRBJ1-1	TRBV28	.	CASRTHWDTEAFF
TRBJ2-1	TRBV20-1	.	CSPQPWKRSSYNEQFF
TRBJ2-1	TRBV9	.	CASSVELDSYNEQFF
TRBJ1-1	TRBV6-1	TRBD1	CASSRLSRGLGDTEAFF
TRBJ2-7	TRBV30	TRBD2	CAWSVRGGSGQYF
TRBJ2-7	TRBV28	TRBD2	CASSLGTKRGSYEQYF
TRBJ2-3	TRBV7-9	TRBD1	CASSLPDRGRGVTDTQYF
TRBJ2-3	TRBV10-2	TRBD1	CASSDSTGGLTDTQYF
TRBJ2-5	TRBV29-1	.	CSVVPHRETQYF
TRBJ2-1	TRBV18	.	CASSGSDEQFF
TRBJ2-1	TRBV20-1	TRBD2	CSARELAGGISYNEQFF
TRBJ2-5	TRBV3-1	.	CASSFLASAQETQYF
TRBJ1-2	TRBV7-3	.	CASSQSGPNFNYGYTF
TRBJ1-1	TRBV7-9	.	CASSFVNLNTEAFF
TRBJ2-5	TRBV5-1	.	CASSLVRETQYF
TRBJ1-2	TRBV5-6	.	CASSLNRVIGYTF
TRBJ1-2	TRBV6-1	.	CASLGGGRLYGYTF
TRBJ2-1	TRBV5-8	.	CATNPSGPKENEQFF
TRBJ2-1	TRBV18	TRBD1	CASSSGTGEYNEQFF
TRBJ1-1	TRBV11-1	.	CASSLGTGPRDTEAFF
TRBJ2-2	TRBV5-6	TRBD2	CASSDRERGNTGELFF
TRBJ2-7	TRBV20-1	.	CSALHGSGAGHEQYF
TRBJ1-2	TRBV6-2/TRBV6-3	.	CASSVRPRRGRSYGYTF
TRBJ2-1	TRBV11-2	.	CASRTLTGRIYNEQFF
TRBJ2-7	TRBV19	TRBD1	CASTPGQGAYEQYF
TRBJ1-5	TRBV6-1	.	CASRDIYSNQPQHF
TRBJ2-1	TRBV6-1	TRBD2	CASRGLAGGYNEQFF
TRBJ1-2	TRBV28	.	CASSLVGTDYGYTF
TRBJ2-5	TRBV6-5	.	CASSYSRSVSVQAETQYF
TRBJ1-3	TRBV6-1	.	CATKRGDSGNTIYF
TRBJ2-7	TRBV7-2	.	CASSLGRQTYEQYF
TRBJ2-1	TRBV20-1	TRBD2	CSAHRLAIANEQFF
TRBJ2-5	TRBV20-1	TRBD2	CSAGLAGSPYQETQYF